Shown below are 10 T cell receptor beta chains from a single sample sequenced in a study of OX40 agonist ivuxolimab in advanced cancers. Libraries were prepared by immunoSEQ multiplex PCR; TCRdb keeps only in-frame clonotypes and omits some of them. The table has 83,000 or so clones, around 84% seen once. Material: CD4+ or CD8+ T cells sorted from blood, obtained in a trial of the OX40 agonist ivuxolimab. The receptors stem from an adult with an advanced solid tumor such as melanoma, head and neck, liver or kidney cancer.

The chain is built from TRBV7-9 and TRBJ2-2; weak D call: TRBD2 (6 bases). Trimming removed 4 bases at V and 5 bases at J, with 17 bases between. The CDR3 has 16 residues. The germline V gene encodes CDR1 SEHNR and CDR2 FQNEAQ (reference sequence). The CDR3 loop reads CASSSRSGVDTGELFF. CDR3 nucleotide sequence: TGTGCCAGCAGCTCTAGATCGGGAGTGGATACCGGGGAGCTGTTTTTT.

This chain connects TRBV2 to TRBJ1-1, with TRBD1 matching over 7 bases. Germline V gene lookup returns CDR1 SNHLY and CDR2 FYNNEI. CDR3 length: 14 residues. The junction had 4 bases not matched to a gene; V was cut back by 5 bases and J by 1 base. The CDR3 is CASSRDSQNTEAFF. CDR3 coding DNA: TGTGCCAGCAGTCGGGACAGCCAGAACACTGAAGCTTTCTTT.

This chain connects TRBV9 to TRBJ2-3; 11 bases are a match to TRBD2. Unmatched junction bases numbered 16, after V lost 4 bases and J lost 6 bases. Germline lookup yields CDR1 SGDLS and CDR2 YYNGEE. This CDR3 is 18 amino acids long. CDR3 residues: CASSLQMPLAGVRDTQYF. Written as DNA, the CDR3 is TGTGCCAGCAGCCTCCAAATGCCACTAGCGGGAGTTCGGGATACGCAGTATTTT.

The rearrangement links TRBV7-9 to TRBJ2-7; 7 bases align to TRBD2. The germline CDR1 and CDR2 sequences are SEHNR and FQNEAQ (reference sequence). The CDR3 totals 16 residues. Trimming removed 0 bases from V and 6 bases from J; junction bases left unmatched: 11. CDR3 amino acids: CASSLAASGPTSEQYF. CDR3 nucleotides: TGTGCCAGCAGCTTAGCGGCTAGCGGTCCGACGAGCGAGCAGTACTTC. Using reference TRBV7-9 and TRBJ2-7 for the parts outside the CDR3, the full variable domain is DTGVSQNPRHKITKRGQNVTFRCDPISEHNRLYWYRQTLGQGPEFLTYFQNEAQLEKSRLLSDRFSAERPKGSFSTLEIQRTEQGDSAMYLCASSLAASGPTSEQYFGPGTRLTVT.

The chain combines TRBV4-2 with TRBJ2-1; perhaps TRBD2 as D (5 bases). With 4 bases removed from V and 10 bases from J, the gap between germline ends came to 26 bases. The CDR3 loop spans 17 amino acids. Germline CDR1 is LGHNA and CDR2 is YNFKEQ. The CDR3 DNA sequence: TGTGCCAGCAGCCCCGCAGGACCCGGACTGAGCTCGGGGGAGCAGTTCTTC. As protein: CASSPAGPGLSSGEQFF.

In DNA, the CDR3 is TGCGCCAGCAGCTTGGGACCTCAGGGAGGGGAGCTGTTTTTT. Its protein is CASSLGPQGGELFF. This sequence joins TRBV5-1 and TRBJ2-2, with D possibly TRBD1 on 5 matching bases. The CDR3 has 14 residues. Trimming took off 0 bases at V and 8 bases at J, with 11 bases between the two ends. In germline, CDR1 is SGHRS, CDR2 YFSETQ.

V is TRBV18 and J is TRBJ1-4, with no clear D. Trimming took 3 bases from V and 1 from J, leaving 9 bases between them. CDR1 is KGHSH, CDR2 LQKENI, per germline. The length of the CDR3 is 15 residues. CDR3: CASSPLGGTNEKLFF. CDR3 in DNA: TGTGCCAGCTCACCTTTAGGAGGAACTAATGAAAAACTGTTTTTT.

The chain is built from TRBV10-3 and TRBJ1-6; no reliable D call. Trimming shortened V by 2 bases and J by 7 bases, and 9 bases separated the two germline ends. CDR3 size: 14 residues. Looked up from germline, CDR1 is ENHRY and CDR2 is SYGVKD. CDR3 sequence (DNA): TGTGCCATCAGTGAGCTGGGCGCGAATTCACCCCTCCACTTT. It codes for CAISELGANSPLHF.

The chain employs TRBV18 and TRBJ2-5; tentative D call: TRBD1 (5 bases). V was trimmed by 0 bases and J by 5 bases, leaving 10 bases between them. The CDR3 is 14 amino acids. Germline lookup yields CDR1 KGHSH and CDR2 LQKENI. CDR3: CASSPPARVETQYF. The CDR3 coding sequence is TGTGCCAGCTCACCACCAGCCAGGGTGGAGACCCAGTACTTC. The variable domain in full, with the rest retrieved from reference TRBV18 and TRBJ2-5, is NAGVMQNPRHLVRRRGQEARLRCSPMKGHSHVYWYRQLPEEGLKFMVYLQKENIIDESGMPKERFSAEFPKEGPSILRIQQVVRGDSAAYFCASSPPARVETQYFGPGTRLLVL.

The chain's CDR3 is CASTAQGYTGELFF. The CDR3, as DNA: TGTGCCAGCACGGCACAGGGTTACACCGGGGAGCTGTTTTTT. The rearrangement uses TRBV6-1 and TRBJ2-2, with a weak D call TRBD1 (6 bases). From germline, CDR1 is MNHNS and CDR2 SASEGT. This CDR3 region has 14 residues. The germline V and J ends were trimmed by 7 bases and 3 bases, with 12 bases remaining between them.